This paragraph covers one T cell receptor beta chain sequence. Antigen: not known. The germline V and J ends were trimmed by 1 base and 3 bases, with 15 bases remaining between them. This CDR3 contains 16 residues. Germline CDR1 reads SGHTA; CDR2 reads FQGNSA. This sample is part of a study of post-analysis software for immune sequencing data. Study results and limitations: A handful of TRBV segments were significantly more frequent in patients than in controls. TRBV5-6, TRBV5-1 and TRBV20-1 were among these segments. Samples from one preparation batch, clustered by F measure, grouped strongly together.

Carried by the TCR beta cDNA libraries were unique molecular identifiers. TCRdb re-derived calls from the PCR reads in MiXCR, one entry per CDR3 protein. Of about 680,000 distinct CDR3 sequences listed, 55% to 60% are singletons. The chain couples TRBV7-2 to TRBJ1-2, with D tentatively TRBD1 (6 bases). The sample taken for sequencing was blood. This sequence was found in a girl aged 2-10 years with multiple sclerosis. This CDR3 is CASSLEGEGMDYGYTF. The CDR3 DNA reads TGTGCCAGCAGCTTAGAGGGGGAGGGTATGGACTATGGCTACACCTTC.